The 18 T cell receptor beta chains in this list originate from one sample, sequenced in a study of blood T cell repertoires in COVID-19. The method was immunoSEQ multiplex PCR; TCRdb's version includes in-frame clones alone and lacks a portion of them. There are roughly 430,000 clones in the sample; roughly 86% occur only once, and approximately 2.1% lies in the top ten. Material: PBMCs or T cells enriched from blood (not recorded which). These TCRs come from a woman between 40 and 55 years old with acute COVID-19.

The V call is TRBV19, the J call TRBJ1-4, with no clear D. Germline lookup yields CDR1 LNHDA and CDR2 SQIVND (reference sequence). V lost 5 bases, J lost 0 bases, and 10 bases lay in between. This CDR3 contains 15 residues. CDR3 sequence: CASSPNQATNEKLFF. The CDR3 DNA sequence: TGTGCCAGTAGTCCCAACCAGGCAACTAATGAAAAACTGTTTTTT.

The CDR3 sequence: CAITPAETANYGYTF. The CDR3 bases are TGTGCCATCACGCCGGCGGAGACCGCTAACTATGGCTACACCTTC. The chain links TRBV10-3 to TRBJ1-2, with D hard to call. The V and J ends lost 7 bases and 0 bases respectively, with 15 bases between them. The CDR3 has 15 residues. CDR1 ENHRY and CDR2 SYGVKD come from the germline V gene.

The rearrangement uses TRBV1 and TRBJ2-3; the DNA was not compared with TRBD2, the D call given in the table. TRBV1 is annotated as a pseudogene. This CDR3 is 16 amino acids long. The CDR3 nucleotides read TGCACCAGCAGCCAATCGACTAGCGGGGGGCCAGATACGCAGTATTTT. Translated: CTSSQSTSGGPDTQYF.

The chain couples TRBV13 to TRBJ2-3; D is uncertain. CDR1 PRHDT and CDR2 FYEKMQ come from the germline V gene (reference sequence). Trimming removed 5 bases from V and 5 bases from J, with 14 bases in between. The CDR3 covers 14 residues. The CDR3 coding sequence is TGTGCCAGCAGCAGCCGGCGGCACGAAGATACGCAGTATTTT. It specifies CASSSRRHEDTQYF.

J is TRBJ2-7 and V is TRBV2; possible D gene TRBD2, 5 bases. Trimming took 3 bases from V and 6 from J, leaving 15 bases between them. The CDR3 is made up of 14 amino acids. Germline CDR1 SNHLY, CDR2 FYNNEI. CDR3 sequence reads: CASSDGIAASEQYF. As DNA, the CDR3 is TGTGCCAGCAGTGACGGGATAGCCGCATCCGAGCAGTACTTC.

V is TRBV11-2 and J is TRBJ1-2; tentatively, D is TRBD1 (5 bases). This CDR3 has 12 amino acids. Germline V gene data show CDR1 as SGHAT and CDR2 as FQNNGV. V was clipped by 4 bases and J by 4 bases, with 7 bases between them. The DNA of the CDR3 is TGTGCCAGCAGCTCAGGGTCCTATGGCTACACCTTC. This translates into CASSSGSYGYTF.

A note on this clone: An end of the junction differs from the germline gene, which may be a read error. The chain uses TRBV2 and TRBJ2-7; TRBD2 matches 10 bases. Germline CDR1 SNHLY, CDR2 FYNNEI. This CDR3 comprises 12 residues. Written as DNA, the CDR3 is TGTGCCAGCAGTGGACTAGCGGGTTCGCGGGACTTC. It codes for CASSGLAGSRDF.

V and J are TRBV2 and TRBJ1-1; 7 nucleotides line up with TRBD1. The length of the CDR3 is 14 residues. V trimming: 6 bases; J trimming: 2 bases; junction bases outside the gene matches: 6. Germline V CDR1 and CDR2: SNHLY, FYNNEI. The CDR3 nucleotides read TGTGCCAGCAGGGCCGGGACAGCAAACACTGAAGCTTTCTTT. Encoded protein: CASRAGTANTEAFF. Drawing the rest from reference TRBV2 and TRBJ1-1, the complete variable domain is EPEVTQTPSHQVTQMGQEVILRCVPISNHLYFYWYRQILGQKVEFLVSFYNNEISEKSEIFDDQFSVERPDGSNFTLKIRSTKLEDSAMYFCASRAGTANTEAFFGQGTRLTVV.

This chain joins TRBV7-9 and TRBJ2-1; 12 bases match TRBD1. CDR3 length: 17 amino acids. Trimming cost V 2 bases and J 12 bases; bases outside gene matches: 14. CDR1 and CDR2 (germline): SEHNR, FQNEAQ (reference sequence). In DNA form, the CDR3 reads TGTGCCAGCAGCTTACGGGCCCCGGGACAGGGGGCTTCGTGGCAGTTCTTC. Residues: CASSLRAPGQGASWQFF.

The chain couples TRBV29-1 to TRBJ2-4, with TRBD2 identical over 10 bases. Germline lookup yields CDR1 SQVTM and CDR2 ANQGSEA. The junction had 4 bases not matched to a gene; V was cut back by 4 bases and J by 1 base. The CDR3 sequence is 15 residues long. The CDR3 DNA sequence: TGCAGCGTTGTCGGGACTAGCGACGCCAAAAACATTCAGTACTTC. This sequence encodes CSVVGTSDAKNIQYF.

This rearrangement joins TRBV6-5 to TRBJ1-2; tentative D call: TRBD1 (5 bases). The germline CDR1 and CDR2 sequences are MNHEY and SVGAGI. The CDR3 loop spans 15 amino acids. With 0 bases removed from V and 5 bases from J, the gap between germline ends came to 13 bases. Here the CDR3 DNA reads TGTGCCAGCAGTTACTCACGGACATCTCGATATGGCTACACCTTC. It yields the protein CASSYSRTSRYGYTF.

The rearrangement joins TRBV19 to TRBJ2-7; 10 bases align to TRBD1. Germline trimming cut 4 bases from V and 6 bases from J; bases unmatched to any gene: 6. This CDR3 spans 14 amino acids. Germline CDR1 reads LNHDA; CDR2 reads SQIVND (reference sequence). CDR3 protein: CASSRQGAQFEQYF. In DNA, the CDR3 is TGTGCCAGTAGTAGACAGGGGGCGCAGTTCGAGCAGTACTTC.

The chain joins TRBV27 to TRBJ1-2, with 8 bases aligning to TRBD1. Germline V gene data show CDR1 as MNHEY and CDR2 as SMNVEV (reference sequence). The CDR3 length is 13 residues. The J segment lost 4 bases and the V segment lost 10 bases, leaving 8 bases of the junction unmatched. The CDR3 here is CATARDRGYGYTF. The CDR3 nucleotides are TGTGCCACCGCCCGAGACAGGGGCTATGGCTACACCTTC.

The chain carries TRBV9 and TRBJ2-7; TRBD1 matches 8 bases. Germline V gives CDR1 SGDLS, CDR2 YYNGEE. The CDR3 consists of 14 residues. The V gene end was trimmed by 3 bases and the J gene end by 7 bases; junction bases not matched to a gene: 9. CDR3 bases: TGTGCCAGCAGCGCCGGGGCAGGGGGCAGAGAGCAGTACTTC. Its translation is CASSAGAGGREQYF.

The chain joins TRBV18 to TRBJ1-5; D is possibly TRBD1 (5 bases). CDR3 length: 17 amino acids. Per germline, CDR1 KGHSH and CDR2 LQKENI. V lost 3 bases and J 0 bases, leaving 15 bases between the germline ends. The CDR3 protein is CASSPFRAGDSNQPQHF. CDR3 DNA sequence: TGTGCCAGCTCACCTTTCAGGGCAGGCGATAGCAATCAGCCCCAGCATTTT.

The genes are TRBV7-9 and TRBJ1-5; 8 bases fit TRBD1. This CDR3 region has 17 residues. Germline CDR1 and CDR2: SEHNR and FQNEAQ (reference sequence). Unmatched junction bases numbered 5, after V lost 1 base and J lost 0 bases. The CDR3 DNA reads TGTGCCAGCAGCTTAGTAGGGACAGGTGATAGCAATCAGCCCCAGCATTTT. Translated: CASSLVGTGDSNQPQHF.

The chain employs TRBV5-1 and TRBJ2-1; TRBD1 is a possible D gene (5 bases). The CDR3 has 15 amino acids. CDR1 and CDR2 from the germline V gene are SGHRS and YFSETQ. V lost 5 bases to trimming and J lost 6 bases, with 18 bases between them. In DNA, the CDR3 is TGCGCCAGCAGTTGGGGTGGGGCCGAACTCAATGAGCAGTTCTTC. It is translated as CASSWGGAELNEQFF.

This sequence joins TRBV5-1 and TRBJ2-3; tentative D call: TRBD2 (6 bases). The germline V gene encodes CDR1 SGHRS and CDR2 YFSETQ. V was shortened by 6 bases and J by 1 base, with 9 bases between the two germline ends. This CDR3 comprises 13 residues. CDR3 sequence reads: CASKTGGTDTQYF. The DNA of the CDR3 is TGCGCCAGCAAAACGGGGGGCACAGATACGCAGTATTTT.